These 18 T cell receptor beta chains were sequenced from one sample in a study of control samples from healthy donors and cancer patients. The protocol was immunoSEQ multiplex PCR, while the TCRdb copy is restricted to in-frame clones and leaves out a portion. The sample has 100,000 to 150,000 clones; approximately 92% are singletons. The sequenced material came from blood. The receptors originated from a young man in good health.

This clone was detected only once. The chain is built from TRBV7-9 and TRBJ1-5; maybe TRBD1 (5 bases). CDR1 is SEHNR and CDR2 is FQNEAQ in the germline V gene (reference sequence). V was pared by 0 bases and J by 3 bases, with 15 bases between. CDR3 size: 17 residues. The chain's CDR3 is CASSLARGKRDNQPQHF. CDR3 sequence (DNA): TGTGCCAGCAGCTTAGCGCGGGGGAAGAGGGACAATCAGCCCCAGCATTTT.

This chain connects TRBV6-1 to TRBJ2-1; D gene unclear. Germline V CDR1 and CDR2: MNHNS, SASEGT. The CDR3 is made up of 10 amino acids. Trimming shortened V by 2 bases and J by 7 bases, and 0 bases separated the two germline ends. This CDR3 reads CASSENEQFF. The CDR3 DNA reads as TGTGCCAGCAGTGAAAATGAGCAGTTCTTC.

The gene calls are TRBV7-9 and TRBJ2-7; possible D gene TRBD2, 6 bases. Germline V gene lookup returns CDR1 SEHNR and CDR2 FQNEAQ (reference sequence). This CDR3 is 12 amino acids long. Trimming stripped 4 bases from V and 5 bases from J, with 9 bases between. The CDR3 spells CASSWDLHEQYF. The CDR3 DNA sequence: TGTGCCAGCAGCTGGGACTTGCACGAGCAGTACTTC.

The V and J genes are TRBV5-1 and TRBJ2-1; possible D gene TRBD2, 5 bases. V gave up 6 bases and J gave up 0 bases, with 13 bases separating them. The CDR3 is made up of 15 amino acids. Looked up from germline, CDR1 is SGHRS and CDR2 is YFSETQ. The CDR3 DNA follows: TGCGCCAGCACGGGGTCAGGAACCTCCTACAATGAGCAGTTCTTC. Amino acids: CASTGSGTSYNEQFF. The whole variable domain, remainder taken from reference TRBV5-1 and TRBJ2-1, is KAGVTQTPRYLIKTRGQQVTLSCSPISGHRSVSWYQQTPGQGLQFLFEYFSETQRNKGNFPGRFSGRQFSNSRSEMNVSTLELGDSALYLCASTGSGTSYNEQFFGPGTRLTVL.

The V and J genes are TRBV6-2 or TRBV6-3 and TRBJ1-5; 9 bases match TRBD1. CDR3 length: 15 residues. The junction had 9 bases not matched to a gene; V was cut back by 6 bases and J by 6 bases. Germline assignment: CDR1 MNHEY and CDR2 SVGEGT. The CDR3 reads CASRYTGTGSQPQHF. CDR3 sequence (DNA): TGTGCCAGCAGATACACTGGGACAGGGAGTCAGCCCCAGCATTTT.

The gene calls are TRBV5-1 and TRBJ2-3; D gene unclear. The CDR3 runs to 14 residues. The V end was cut by 4 bases, the J end by 1 base, with 10 bases between. Germline CDR1 SGHRS, CDR2 YFSETQ. The CDR3 loop reads CASSPRGGTDTQYF. CDR3 DNA: TGCGCCAGCAGCCCAAGAGGAGGCACAGATACGCAGTATTTT.

The chain couples TRBV4-2 to TRBJ2-5; 15 bases are shared with TRBD2. Per germline, CDR1 LGHNA and CDR2 YNFKEQ. This CDR3 has 15 residues. Unmatched junction bases numbered 3, after V lost 8 bases and J lost 2 bases. This chain's CDR3 is CASGTSGGLQETQYF. The CDR3 DNA reads as TGTGCCAGCGGGACTAGCGGGGGGTTACAAGAGACCCAGTACTTC.

The CDR3 region is CASSSGQGATNEKLFF. The DNA for the CDR3 is TGTGCCAGCAGTTCCGGACAGGGTGCAACTAATGAAAAACTGTTTTTT. This chain joins TRBV6-5 and TRBJ1-4; 8 nucleotides match TRBD1. Looked up from germline, CDR1 is MNHEY and CDR2 is SVGAGI. Trimming removed 4 bases from V and 0 bases from J; junction bases left unmatched: 4. There are 16 residues in the CDR3.

The CDR3 DNA reads as TGCGCCAGCAGTCCTAGAGGGACTAGCGGGGGGGCCTACGAGCAGTACTTC. It specifies CASSPRGTSGGAYEQYF. J is TRBJ2-7 and V is TRBV10-1; 16 bases agree with TRBD2. This CDR3 spans 17 amino acids. CDR1 and CDR2 (germline): WNHNN, SYGVQD (reference sequence). After removal of 5 bases from V and 2 bases from J, the junction contained 6 bases not matched to a gene.

This clone was detected once. V usage is TRBV7-6 and J usage is TRBJ2-2; either TRBD1 or TRBD2 may supply D (5 bases each). This CDR3 region has 17 residues. V was shortened by 0 bases and J by 4 bases, with 15 bases between the two germline ends. Per the germline V gene, CDR1 is SGHVS and CDR2 is FNYEAQ. CDR3 bases: TGTGCCAGCAGCTTAGCCGCCGGGACGAGCGGCACCGGGGAGCTGTTTTTT. Translated, it gives CASSLAAGTSGTGELFF.

The rearrangement joins TRBV7-9 to TRBJ1-1; D is unresolved. V was cut by 5 bases and J by 1 base, with 14 bases left in between. The CDR3 has 15 residues. CDR1 SEHNR and CDR2 FQNEAQ come from the germline V gene (reference sequence). This CDR3 is CASSPTQIPNTEAFF. The CDR3, as DNA: TGTGCCAGCAGCCCGACACAGATTCCGAACACTGAAGCTTTCTTT.

The chain joins TRBV6-5 to TRBJ1-6; D call uncertain. There are 14 residues in the CDR3. From germline, CDR1 is MNHEY and CDR2 SVGAGI. Between the trimmed V and J ends, which lost 10 bases and 0 bases, there was a span of 10 bases. CDR3 region: CATRRSSYNSPLHF. In DNA form, the CDR3 reads TGTGCCACGCGGAGGAGCTCCTATAATTCACCCCTCCACTTT.

In DNA, the CDR3 is TGTGCCAGCAGTACACTGGCGGGGAGCTCCTACAATGAGCAGTTCTTC. Its translation: CASSTLAGSSYNEQFF. The chain couples TRBV11-2 to TRBJ2-1; D is possibly TRBD2 (6 bases). The V gene lost 6 bases and the J gene lost 0 bases, with 15 bases spanning the gap. The CDR3 consists of 16 residues. Per germline, CDR1 SGHAT and CDR2 FQNNGV. Variable domain in full (rest from reference TRBV11-2 and TRBJ2-1): EAGVAQSPRYKIIEKRQSVAFWCNPISGHATLYWYQQILGQGPKLLIQFQNNGVVDDSQLPKDRFSAERLKGVDSTLKIQPAKLEDSAVYLCASSTLAGSSYNEQFFGPGTRLTVL.

CDR3 protein: CAWSGTDWDEQFF. CDR3 nucleotide sequence: TGTGCCTGGAGTGGGACCGATTGGGATGAGCAGTTCTTC. The rearrangement joins TRBV30 to TRBJ2-1, with no clear D. Germline V lookup: CDR1 GTSNPN, CDR2 SVGIG (reference sequence). The V end lost 1 base, the J end lost 8 bases, and 12 bases lay between the germline ends. This CDR3 region has 13 residues.

The chain uses TRBV3-1 (or the pseudogene TRBV3-2) and TRBJ1-4, with a possible D match to TRBD1 (6 bases). This CDR3 spans 16 amino acids. The V and J ends lost 4 bases and 8 bases respectively, with 20 bases between them. CDR1 is LGHDT and CDR2 is YNNKEL in the germline V gene (reference sequence). CDR3 region: CASSPDPTGRGEKLFF. The CDR3 DNA is TGTGCCAGCAGCCCAGACCCAACAGGGCGGGGGGAAAAACTGTTTTTT.

CDR3 loop: CASSKGRGYREGNTEAFF. The CDR3 DNA reads as TGTGCCAGCAGCAAGGGTCGAGGTTACAGGGAGGGGAACACTGAAGCTTTCTTT. The chain recombines TRBV21-1 with TRBJ1-1. TRBV21-1 counts as a pseudogene. The CDR3 extends over 18 amino acids.

This sequence joins TRBV3-1 (or the pseudogene TRBV3-2) and TRBJ2-1; 11 nucleotides align to TRBD2. The germline CDR1 and CDR2 sequences are LGHDT and YNNKEL (reference sequence). With 3 bases clipped from V and 0 bases from J, the junction kept 7 bases outside the gene matches. This CDR3 is 18 amino acids long. The CDR3 loop reads CASSHDSGGAGSYNEQFF. DNA for the CDR3: TGTGCCAGCAGCCATGATAGCGGGGGGGCCGGCTCCTACAATGAGCAGTTCTTC.

The chain links TRBV6-1 to TRBJ2-1, with 10 bases identical to TRBD2. J was trimmed by 5 bases and V by 3 bases; bases with no gene match: 4. The CDR3 is 15 residues long. Germline CDR1 and CDR2: MNHNS and SASEGT. CDR3 nucleotide sequence: TGTGCCAGCAGTGAGCCCGGGACTAGCGACAATGAGCAGTTCTTC. Its protein is CASSEPGTSDNEQFF.